This passage covers 21 T cell receptor beta chains from one sample sequenced in a study of CD8 T cells in Susac syndrome. When the RNA was reverse transcribed, random hexamers were used with an input of roughly 0.45 to 1 ug. TCRdb analysed the immunoSEQ multiplex PCR reads with MiXCR anew, one entry per CDR3 protein. The repertoire holds approximately 130,000 distinct CDR3 sequences, with around nine tenths as singletons. The sample consisted of CD8+ T cells from PBMCs. The source of these receptors is a human donor with multiple sclerosis.

The chain is built from TRBV19 and TRBJ2-2; D gene uncertain. Per germline, CDR1 LNHDA and CDR2 SQIVND (reference sequence). There are 16 residues in the CDR3. V shed 6 bases and J shed 4 bases, with 18 bases lying between them. The DNA for the CDR3 is TGTGCCAGTAGATATCGGACGGACCTACCCACCGGGGAGCTGTTTTTT. Translating gives CASRYRTDLPTGELFF. Full variable domain (outside the CDR3, taken from reference TRBV19 and TRBJ2-2): DGGITQSPKYLFRKEGQNVTLSCEQNLNHDAMYWYRQDPGQGLRLIYYSQIVNDFQKGDIAEGYSVSREKKESFPLTVTSAQKNPTAFYLCASRYRTDLPTGELFFGEGSRLTVL.

This chain links TRBV4-2 with TRBJ2-7; 9 nucleotides align to TRBD2. V gave up 3 bases and J gave up 5 bases; unmatched junction bases: 14. Germline loops: CDR1 LGHNA, CDR2 YNFKEQ. The CDR3 is 17 residues long. This CDR3 is CASSQILAGEFDNEQYF. The CDR3, as DNA: TGTGCCAGCAGCCAGATTTTAGCGGGAGAATTTGATAACGAGCAGTACTTC.

V usage is TRBV30 and J usage is TRBJ2-3, with 8 bases matching TRBD2. Germline lookup yields CDR1 GTSNPN and CDR2 SVGIG (reference sequence). Germline trimming cut 4 bases from V and 1 base from J; bases unmatched to any gene: 13. This CDR3 spans 17 amino acids. CDR3 amino acids: CAWTSGSAHLGTDTQYF. CDR3 nucleotides: TGTGCCTGGACCAGCGGGAGCGCCCACCTGGGCACAGATACGCAGTATTTT.

The CDR3 sequence is CASSSRGGYTF. As DNA, the CDR3 is TGTGCCAGCAGCTCCCGTGGGGGCTACACCTTC. The rearrangement uses TRBV9 and TRBJ1-2; D remains ambiguous. Trimming cost V 4 bases and J 8 bases, with 9 bases left between them. CDR1 is SGDLS, CDR2 YYNGEE, per germline. The CDR3 totals 11 residues.

The chain recombines TRBV5-1 with TRBJ2-1; 9 nucleotides match TRBD1. The germline V gene encodes CDR1 SGHRS and CDR2 YFSETQ. This CDR3 has 13 residues. The V and J ends lost 0 bases and 15 bases, in that order; junction bases with no gene match: 7. CDR3 bases: TGCGCCAGCAGCTTGGACCTGGACAGGGGTCTGTTCTTC. Translated: CASSLDLDRGLFF.

The chain carries TRBV24-1 and TRBJ2-3; D may be TRBD2 (6 bases). This CDR3 region has 14 residues. V was trimmed by 0 bases and J by 6 bases, leaving 9 bases between them. The germline gives CDR1 KGHDR, CDR2 SFDVKD. Here the CDR3 reads CATSDLREEDTQYF. The CDR3 DNA is TGTGCCACCAGTGATTTGAGGGAGGAGGATACGCAGTATTTT.

The chain couples TRBV25-1 to TRBJ1-2; TRBD1 is a possible D gene (5 bases). V was clipped by 1 base and J by 4 bases, with 16 bases between them. Germline CDR1 is MGHDK and CDR2 is SYGVNS. CDR3 size: 16 residues. The CDR3 loop reads CASSESISGPGYGYTF. CDR3 DNA: TGTGCCAGCAGTGAATCCATCTCGGGACCCGGCTATGGCTACACCTTC.

The chain joins TRBV29-1 to TRBJ2-2; a possible D gene is TRBD2 (6 bases). The CDR3 length is 14 residues. Trimming stripped 1 base from V and 6 bases from J, with 12 bases between. The germline V gene encodes CDR1 SQVTM and CDR2 ANQGSEA. The CDR3 is CSVEGGRSAGELFF. CDR3 nucleotides: TGCAGCGTTGAAGGAGGGAGGTCTGCCGGGGAGCTGTTTTTT.

This chain joins TRBV20-1 and TRBJ2-7, with TRBD1 matching over 10 bases. Germline assignment: CDR1 DFQATT and CDR2 SNEGSKA (reference sequence). V trimming: 5 bases; J trimming: 4 bases; junction bases outside the gene matches: 8. This CDR3 is built from 14 residues. The CDR3 region has the DNA TGCAGTGCTTCTCCGGGACAGGGGAAATACGAGCAGTACTTC. The encoded protein is CSASPGQGKYEQYF.

This clonotype was recorded a few times. The J gene is TRBJ1-4, the V gene TRBV6-5; no clear D gene. Germline V CDR1 and CDR2: MNHEY, SVGAGI. The CDR3 runs 13 residues. With 0 bases removed from V and 12 bases from J, the gap between germline ends came to 11 bases. The CDR3 DNA follows: TGTGCCAGCAGTTACTCAAAAAGCCGGGAACTGTTTTTT. This encodes CASSYSKSRELFF.

The gene calls are TRBV3-1 and TRBJ2-1; perhaps TRBD2 as D (5 bases). The V gene lost 0 bases and the J gene lost 4 bases, with 10 bases spanning the gap. The V gene's germline CDR1 is LGHDT and CDR2 YNNKEL (reference sequence). The CDR3 spans 15 residues. CDR3 sequence: CASSQDSGKYNEQFF. The CDR3 nucleotides are TGTGCCAGCAGCCAAGATTCGGGGAAGTACAATGAGCAGTTCTTC.

As DNA, the CDR3 is TGTGCCAGCAGCGCCGGACAGATCGGTCCGATGAACACTGAAGCTTTCTTT. Translated, it gives CASSAGQIGPMNTEAFF. The chain employs TRBV5-6 and TRBJ1-1; D may be TRBD1 (6 bases). CDR3 size: 17 residues. V lost 4 bases, J lost 0 bases, and 19 bases lay in between. Per the germline V gene, CDR1 is SGHDT and CDR2 is YYEEEE.

J is TRBJ1-2 and V is TRBV5-6, with 7 bases fitting TRBD1. Germline V CDR1 and CDR2: SGHDT, YYEEEE. The V gene end was trimmed by 3 bases and the J gene end by 2 bases; junction bases not matched to a gene: 4. CDR3 length: 14 residues. The CDR3 sequence is CASSYQGGNYGYTF. For the CDR3, the DNA is TGTGCCAGCAGCTACCAAGGGGGCAACTATGGCTACACCTTC.

The chain carries TRBV28 and TRBJ1-4, with 9 positions matching TRBD1. This CDR3 comprises 15 residues. Trimming cost V 4 bases and J 5 bases; bases outside gene matches: 5. Per the germline V gene, CDR1 is MDHEN and CDR2 is SYDVKM. The CDR3 coding sequence is TGTGCCAGCAGTTCTACCGGGACAGGGAATGAAAAACTGTTTTTT. Its protein product is CASSSTGTGNEKLFF.

The rearrangement joins TRBV5-4 to TRBJ2-3, with D perhaps matching TRBD2 (6 bases). The germline V gene has CDR1 SGHNT and CDR2 YYREEE (reference sequence). V lost 0 bases to trimming and J lost 6 bases, with 11 bases between them. This CDR3 is built from 14 residues. This CDR3 reads CASSLGLEWDTQYF. The DNA of the CDR3 is TGTGCCAGCAGCTTGGGACTAGAGTGGGATACGCAGTATTTT. Filled out from reference TRBV5-4 and TRBJ2-3, the complete variable domain reads ETGVTQSPTHLIKTRGQQVTLRCSSQSGHNTVSWYQQALGQGPQFIFQYYREEENGRGNFPPRFSGLQFPNYSSELNVNALELDDSALYLCASSLGLEWDTQYFGPGTRLTVL.

This chain joins TRBV6-2 or TRBV6-3 and TRBJ1-2, with 7 positions matching TRBD1. The CDR3 runs to 14 residues. Germline lookup yields CDR1 MNHEY and CDR2 SVGEGT. Losses at the gene ends were 6 bases for V and 8 bases for J; bases not matched to a gene: 12. CDR3 bases: TGTGCCAGCAGCCAGTGGGGACAGCTCTTCGGCTACACCTTC. As protein: CASSQWGQLFGYTF.

This chain uses TRBV6-5 with TRBJ2-2; D remains unclear. V was pared by 2 bases and J by 0 bases, with 7 bases between. From germline, CDR1 is MNHEY and CDR2 SVGAGI. The CDR3 covers 15 residues. The DNA for the CDR3 is TGTGCCAGCAGTTACGTCCAGTCGAACACCGGGGAGCTGTTTTTT. It is translated as CASSYVQSNTGELFF.

For this clonotype: Sequence at one end of the junction differs from germline and may be a read error. The gene calls are TRBV20-1 and TRBJ2-1, with D maybe TRBD2 (5 bases). The CDR3 is made up of 14 amino acids. Germline lookup yields CDR1 DFQATT and CDR2 SNEGSKA (reference sequence). Here the CDR3 reads CGARDPAAYNEQFF. The CDR3 nucleotides read TGCGGTGCTAGAGATCCAGCGGCCTACAATGAGCAGTTCTTC.

The chain is built from TRBV27 and TRBJ2-3; TRBD2 agrees at 7 bases. CDR1 and CDR2 from the germline V gene are MNHEY and SMNVEV (reference sequence). The CDR3 totals 13 residues. Germline trimming cut 5 bases from V and 2 bases from J; bases unmatched to any gene: 1. CDR3 loop: CASSLADTDTQYF. The CDR3 region has the DNA TGTGCCAGCAGTCTAGCGGACACAGATACGCAGTATTTT.

The rearrangement uses TRBV13 and TRBJ2-7; TRBD1 or TRBD2 may be the D gene (5 bases each). Germline lookup yields CDR1 PRHDT and CDR2 FYEKMQ (reference sequence). This CDR3 comprises 11 residues. Trimming shortened V by 6 bases and J by 5 bases, and 8 bases separated the two germline ends. The CDR3 reads CASRWGNEQYF. CDR3 in DNA: TGTGCCAGCAGATGGGGGAACGAGCAGTACTTC.

The chain uses TRBV29-1 and TRBJ1-2, with TRBD1 matching 7 bases. Looked up from germline, CDR1 is SQVTM and CDR2 is ANQGSEA. The CDR3 runs 15 residues. The J segment lost 5 bases and the V segment lost 3 bases, leaving 12 bases of the junction unmatched. CDR3 loop: CSVEGQISGWYGYTF. The CDR3 DNA follows: TGCAGCGTTGAGGGACAGATAAGCGGATGGTATGGCTACACCTTC.